One sample yielded the 4 T cell receptor beta chains listed below, sequenced in a study of T-cell memory formation after mild COVID-19. TCRdb reprocessed the 5' RACE reads with MiXCR, giving one entry per CDR3 protein. The data contain some 130,000 distinct CDR3 sequences, approximately 15% of them singletons. The sample taken for sequencing was PBMCs or a T cell subset sorted from them (not recorded which). These receptors were collected from an adult woman who had mild COVID-19 (a few samples of this study predate the infection). Cell type and time point are not known.

V usage is TRBV25-1 and J usage is TRBJ1-2, with TRBD1 identical over 10 bases. Germline CDR1 is MGHDK and CDR2 is SYGVNS. Trimming removed 3 bases from V and 3 bases from J; junction bases left unmatched: 1. There are 14 residues in the CDR3. Written as DNA, the CDR3 is TGTGCCAGCAGTGAGACAGGGGGCGACTATGGCTACACCTTC. Residues: CASSETGGDYGYTF.

The chain uses TRBV12-3 or TRBV12-4 and TRBJ2-3, with 11 bases identical to TRBD1. This CDR3 contains 19 residues. V lost 3 bases to trimming and J lost 2 bases; unmatched junction nucleotides: 13. The CDR3 protein is CASSFFRTGGVQSTDTQYF. CDR3 DNA: TGTGCCAGCAGTTTCTTTCGGACAGGGGGCGTTCAATCCACAGATACGCAGTATTTT.

The J gene is TRBJ1-2, the V gene TRBV6-5, with a possible D match to TRBD1 (5 bases). Germline lookup yields CDR1 MNHEY and CDR2 SVGAGI. CDR3 length: 15 residues. Trimming removed 4 bases from V and 4 bases from J, with 16 bases in between. The CDR3 DNA reads TGTGCCAGCAGTTTTAGACCCTTGGGGGGCTATGGCTACACCTTC. Protein: CASSFRPLGGYGYTF.

This clonotype was seen at least ten times. The chain links TRBV12-3 or TRBV12-4 to TRBJ2-1; D might be TRBD1 or TRBD2, each matching 6 bases. The CDR3 extends over 16 amino acids. Trimming removed 2 bases at V and 4 bases at J, with 15 bases between. CDR3 amino acids: CASSLRGGGTYNEQFF. CDR3 nucleotides: TGTGCCAGCAGTTTAAGAGGAGGGGGGACGTACAATGAGCAGTTCTTC.